These 11 T cell receptor beta chains were all obtained from the same sample, sequenced in a study of prognosis after radiotherapy for stage I lung cancer. Two-round multiplex PCR, the amplification method, yielded TCR beta CDR3 from genomic DNA. For every TRBV and TRBJ gene, a specific primer was used in first-round PCR. TCRdb re-called the multiplex PCR reads with MiXCR, one entry per CDR3 protein. This table holds 15,000 to 20,000 distinct CDR3 sequences, 40% to 55% found once. The source was PBMCs, collected before or after stereotactic body radiation therapy (not recorded which). These receptors came from a donor at least 50 years old with non-small cell lung cancer.

About this clonotype: With a far larger clone one base away, a read error is the likely cause. This sequence joins TRBV6-2 or TRBV6-3 and TRBJ2-5; 8 bases line up with TRBD1. The V gene end was trimmed by 5 bases and the J gene end by 7 bases; junction bases not matched to a gene: 12. CDR3 length: 15 amino acids. Germline V gene data show CDR1 as MNHEY and CDR2 as SVGEGT. The CDR3 bases are TGTGCCAGCAGTGAGAGGACAGGGAGTTCTGGGACCCAGTACTTC. It specifies CASSERTGSSGTQYF.

This clonotype has a count of ten or more. The rearrangement links TRBV20-1 to TRBJ2-1; D not certain. CDR1 is DFQATT and CDR2 is SNEGSKA in the germline V gene (reference sequence). The CDR3 runs to 11 residues. Trimming cost V 3 bases and J 5 bases, with 5 bases left between them. DNA of the CDR3: TGCAGTGCTAGTCGGGACAATGAGCAGTTCTTC. Translation gives CSASRDNEQFF.

The V call is TRBV4-2, the J call TRBJ2-1, with TRBD2 matching 10 bases. The V and J ends lost 4 bases and 4 bases, in that order; junction bases with no gene match: 4. The CDR3 has 15 residues. Germline CDR1 is LGHNA and CDR2 is YNFKEQ. The CDR3 DNA follows: TGTGCCAGCAGCCCCGGGACTAGCGCATACAATGAGCAGTTCTTC. Amino acid sequence: CASSPGTSAYNEQFF.

This clonotype has a count of ten or more. The rearrangement uses TRBV7-9 and TRBJ1-6; D is ambiguous. The germline CDR1 and CDR2 sequences are SEHNR and FQNEAQ (reference sequence). V dropped 5 bases and J dropped 0 bases, with 11 bases sitting between them. The CDR3 contains 16 residues. The CDR3 is CASSDLLSSYNSPLHF. The CDR3 DNA is TGTGCCAGCAGCGATTTGTTAAGCTCCTATAATTCACCCCTCCACTTT.

This clonotype is medium-sized by share. The rearrangement joins TRBV28 to TRBJ2-7; perhaps TRBD2 as D (7 bases). CDR3 length: 15 residues. Germline CDR1 is MDHEN and CDR2 is SYDVKM. V was cut by 8 bases and J by 0 bases, with 17 bases left in between. CDR3 sequence (DNA): TGTGCCAGCCATGGGGGGGCAGCGAGCTCCTACGAGCAGTACTTC. It codes for CASHGGAASSYEQYF.

The genes are TRBV5-1 and TRBJ1-2; D is uncertain. Looked up from germline, CDR1 is SGHRS and CDR2 is YFSETQ. There are 13 residues in the CDR3. Trimming pared 4 bases from V and 4 bases from J, leaving 11 bases between. The DNA for the CDR3 is TGCGCCAGCAGCACAGAGATCGGCTATGGCTACACCTTC. It specifies CASSTEIGYGYTF.

In this sample, this clonotype turned up many times. This chain connects TRBV20-1 to TRBJ1-6; TRBD1 agrees at 9 bases. CDR3 length: 15 residues. The trim removed 4 bases at V and 10 bases at J, leaving 11 bases unmatched. Germline V gene lookup returns CDR1 DFQATT and CDR2 SNEGSKA (reference sequence). CDR3 residues: CSATRTGVRGSPLHF. In DNA form, the CDR3 reads TGCAGTGCTACCAGGACAGGGGTGAGGGGCTCACCCCTCCACTTT.

The chain is built from TRBV6-1 and TRBJ1-6; D uncertain. The germline V gene encodes CDR1 MNHNS and CDR2 SASEGT. The CDR3 is 13 amino acids. Trimming pared 5 bases from V and 9 bases from J, leaving 11 bases between. The CDR3 sequence is CASSLYAGSPLHF. The CDR3 DNA is TGTGCCAGCAGTCTATACGCCGGTTCACCCCTCCACTTT.

This clonotype was picked up a small number of times. V gene TRBV7-2 combines with J gene TRBJ2-3; maybe TRBD1 (5 bases). CDR3 length equals 12 residues. The germline V and J ends were trimmed by 2 bases and 5 bases, with 5 bases remaining between them. Looked up from germline, CDR1 is SGHTA and CDR2 is FQGNSA. The CDR3 coding sequence is TGTGCCAGCAGCTTACAGGGAGATACGCAGTATTTT. Its protein product is CASSLQGDTQYF. Full variable domain (rest looked up from reference TRBV7-2 and TRBJ2-3): GAGVSQSPSNKVTEKGKDVELRCDPISGHTALYWYRQSLGQGLEFLIYFQGNSAPDKSGLPSDRFSAERTGGSVSTLTIQRTQQEDSAVYLCASSLQGDTQYFGPGTRLTVL.

In its sample, this clonotype ranks as medium-sized. The gene calls are TRBV28 and TRBJ1-2; the D is unclear. Trimming stripped 3 bases from V and 4 bases from J, with 12 bases between. Germline V gene sequence: CDR1 MDHEN, CDR2 SYDVKM. The length of the CDR3 is 14 residues. The CDR3 loop is CASSLVQGLYGYTF. CDR3 DNA: TGTGCCAGCAGTTTGGTACAAGGGCTCTATGGCTACACCTTC.

With regard to this clonotype: A read error likely explains this, since a far larger clone differs by one base. The CDR3 bases are TGTGCCAGCATTTACTCCGGACTAGCGGTAATTTCCTACAATGAGCAGTTCTTC. This codes for CASIYSGLAVISYNEQFF. The chain has TRBV6-4 and TRBJ2-1; 10 bases are shared with TRBD2. V lost 7 bases and J lost 1; bases outside the gene matches: 13. Germline CDR1 is MRHNA and CDR2 is SNTAGT. CDR3 length: 18 amino acids.